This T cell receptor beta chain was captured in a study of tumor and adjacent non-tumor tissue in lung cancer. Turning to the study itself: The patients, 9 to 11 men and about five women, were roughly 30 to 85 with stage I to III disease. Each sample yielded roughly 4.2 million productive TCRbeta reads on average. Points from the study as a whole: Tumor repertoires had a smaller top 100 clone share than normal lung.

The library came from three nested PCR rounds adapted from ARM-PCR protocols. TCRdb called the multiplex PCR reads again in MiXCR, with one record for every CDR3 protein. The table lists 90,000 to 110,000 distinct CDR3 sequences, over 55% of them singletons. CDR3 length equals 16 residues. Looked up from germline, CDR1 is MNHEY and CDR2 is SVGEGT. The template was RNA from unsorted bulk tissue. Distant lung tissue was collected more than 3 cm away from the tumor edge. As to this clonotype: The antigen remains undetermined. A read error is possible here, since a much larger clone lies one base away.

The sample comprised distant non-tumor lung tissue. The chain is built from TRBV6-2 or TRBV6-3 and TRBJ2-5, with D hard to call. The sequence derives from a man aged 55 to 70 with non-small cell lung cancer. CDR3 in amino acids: CVSSQELAPMSETQYF. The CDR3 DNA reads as TGTGTCAGCAGCCAGGAATTGGCTCCAATGTCGGAGACCCAGTACTTC.